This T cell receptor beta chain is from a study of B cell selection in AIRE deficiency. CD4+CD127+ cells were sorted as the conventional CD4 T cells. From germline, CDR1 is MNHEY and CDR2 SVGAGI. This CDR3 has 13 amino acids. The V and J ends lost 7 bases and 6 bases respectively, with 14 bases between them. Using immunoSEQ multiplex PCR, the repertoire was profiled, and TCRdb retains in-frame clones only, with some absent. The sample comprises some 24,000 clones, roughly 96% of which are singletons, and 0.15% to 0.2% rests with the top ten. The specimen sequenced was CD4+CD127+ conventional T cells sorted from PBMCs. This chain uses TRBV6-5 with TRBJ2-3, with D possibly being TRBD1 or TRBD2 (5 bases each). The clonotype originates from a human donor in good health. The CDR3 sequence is CASTRKGTDTQYF. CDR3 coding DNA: TGTGCCAGCACCCGGAAGGGGACGGATACGCAGTATTTT.